This T cell receptor (beta chain) was profiled in a study of CD8 T cells in ankylosing spondylitis. Study results and limitations: Reported data indicate significant enrichment of disease-linked clones within matched ankylosing spondylitis synovial fluid.

This clonotype was seen repeatedly, ten times or more. Its antigen is as yet unknown. This CDR3 has 14 amino acids. In germline, CDR1 is DFQATT, CDR2 SNEGSKA (reference sequence). V lost 6 bases to trimming and J lost 0 bases, with 9 bases between them. TCRdb redid the calling of the 5' RACE reads with MiXCR, one entry per CDR3 protein. There are some 130,000 distinct CDR3 sequences in the sample; approximately 14% occur only once, and 2.5% to 3% lies in the top ten. The V and J genes are TRBV20-1 and TRBJ2-6; D ambiguous. The TCR originated in a female donor with ankylosing spondylitis or in good health (not recorded which). The sequenced sample consisted of blood, either unsorted or a sorted T cell fraction (not recorded which). The CDR3 protein is CSATDPSGANVLTF. CDR3 DNA: TGCAGTGCCACAGATCCCTCTGGGGCCAACGTCCTGACTTTC.